A selection of T cell receptor beta chains follows, all from one sample in a study of cytomegalovirus exposure and HLA in healthy donors. Only in-frame clones appear in the TCRdb table, and some are missing; sequencing was by immunoSEQ multiplex PCR. This sample yields 150,000 to 200,000 clones, of which 68% are seen a single time; approximately 1.3% belongs to the top ten. The sequencing sample was made of PBMCs. The source is a man aged 50-59 years in good health and CMV-seronegative. Both conserved end residues are part of each CDR3. The order of the fields is V gene, D gene, clone size, J gene, CDR3 DNA, CDR3 protein. D genes are given only for firm matches. Size tells how often a clone was seen (once, few, many) or the class of an expanded clone, and some rows leave it out.

TRBV19,.,.,TRBJ2-7,TGTGCCAGTAGTATTAAGGGGTCCTACGAGCAGTACTTC,CASSIKGSYEQYF
TRBV6-4,.,.,TRBJ1-2,TGTGCCAGCAGTGACTCGACAGACTATGGCTACACCTTC,CASSDSTDYGYTF
TRBV6-1,.,.,TRBJ1-2,TGTGCCAGCAGTGAAGGTTACCTAGGCAGGGGCCGTGGCTACACCTTC,CASSEGYLGRGRGYTF
TRBV28,TRBD1,.,TRBJ1-1,TGTGCCAGCAGCTTTGCAGGGGGGATGAACACTGAAGCTTTCTTT,CASSFAGGMNTEAFF
TRBV27,TRBD1,.,TRBJ2-7,TGTGCCAGCAGTCGGCAGGGGGCGTCGTCCTACGAGCAGTACTTC,CASSRQGASSYEQYF
TRBV7-2,.,.,TRBJ1-6,TGTGCCAGCAGCTTTTCCCAGGGCAATTCACCCCTCCACTTT,CASSFSQGNSPLHF
TRBV10-3,.,.,TRBJ1-5,TGTGCCATCAGATTAAATAGCAATCAGCCCCAGCATTTT,CAIRLNSNQPQHF
TRBV10-1,TRBD2,.,TRBJ2-5,TGCGCCAGCAGTGAGCCCGGGGGGGCAGGGGAGACCCAGTACTTC,CASSEPGGAGETQYF
TRBV13,.,few,TRBJ2-2,TGTGCCAGTAAAGAGTTCACCGGGGAGCTGTTTTTT,CASKEFTGELFF
TRBV5-1,.,.,TRBJ1-4,TGCGCCAGCAGCTATGACAGTGCAACTAATGAAAAACTGTTTTTT,CASSYDSATNEKLFF
TRBV28,TRBD2,few,TRBJ2-7,TGTGCCAGCACGGGAGGGGCGGGGCTTTACTTC,CASTGGAGLYF
TRBV6-1,.,.,TRBJ2-4,TGTGCCAGCAGTAAAAACTCCCTAGCCAAAAACATTCAGTACTTC,CASSKNSLAKNIQYF
TRBV7-9,TRBD1,.,TRBJ2-2,TGTGCCAGCAGCCCTAGGCCGGGGCAGGGGGCCACCGGGGAGCTGTTTTTT,CASSPRPGQGATGELFF
TRBV5-8,TRBD1,.,TRBJ2-5,TGTGCCAGCAGCATGGGACAGGGGGCGGTGACCCAGTACTTC,CASSMGQGAVTQYF
TRBV6-5,.,.,TRBJ2-6,TGTGCCAGCAGTTACTCGTCAGTCTCTGGGGCCAACGTCCTGACTTTC,CASSYSSVSGANVLTF
TRBV11-2,.,.,TRBJ1-1,TGTGCCAGCAGCCCGGACAGTGAAGCTTTCTTT,CASSPDSEAFF
TRBV7-2,TRBD1,.,TRBJ2-5,TGTGCCAGCAGCTTGGTACAAGGGGGCCGGGCGCTGACCCAGTACTTC,CASSLVQGGRALTQYF
TRBV7-9,.,few,TRBJ1-1,TGTGCCAGCAGCCATGCCGGGACATCTTCGAACACTGAAGCTTTCTTT,CASSHAGTSSNTEAFF
TRBV2,TRBD2,.,TRBJ2-5,TGTGCCAGCAGAGGATCCGGGACTAGCGGGGGGGTAGAGACCCAGTACTTC,CASRGSGTSGGVETQYF
TRBV9,TRBD2,.,TRBJ2-5,TGTGCCAGCAGCCCAAGGACTAGCGGGGGGCAAGAGACCCAGTACTTC,CASSPRTSGGQETQYF
TRBV27,.,.,TRBJ2-2,TGTGCCAGCAGTTCAGGACAGTACTCCGGGGAGCTGTTTTTT,CASSSGQYSGELFF
TRBV5-6,.,.,TRBJ1-1,TGTGCCAGCAGCCCTATGGGTCGGGACACTGAAGCTTTCTTT,CASSPMGRDTEAFF
TRBV7-9,TRBD1,.,TRBJ1-1,TGTGCCAGCAGCCCACACGCAGGGGGCGGGAACACTGAAGCTTTCTTT,CASSPHAGGGNTEAFF
TRBV28,TRBD1,few,TRBJ1-5,TGTGCCAGCAGTTTATTGCCGGGACAGGGGGTTCAGCCCCAGCATTTT,CASSLLPGQGVQPQHF
TRBV6-6,.,few,TRBJ1-2,TGTGCCAGCAGTTCCACCGGGACACTAAACTATGGCTACACCTTC,CASSSTGTLNYGYTF
TRBV10-3,.,.,TRBJ1-2,TGTGCCATCAGTCGTAGGGAGGGGGATGGCTACACCTTC,CAISRREGDGYTF
TRBV19,TRBD1,once,TRBJ2-7,TGTGCCAGTAGTACCGAAGACAGGGCTTCCTACGAGCAGTACTTC,CASSTEDRASYEQYF
TRBV7-2,.,.,TRBJ1-2,TGTGCCAGCAGCTTAGAGAGCTTCCGCTATGGCTACACCTTC,CASSLESFRYGYTF
TRBV4-2,TRBD1,.,TRBJ2-5,TGTGCCAGCAGCCAACTTAGACAGGGGGTCCAAGAGACCCAGTACTTC,CASSQLRQGVQETQYF
TRBV7-9,.,.,TRBJ1-2,TGTGCCAGCAGCTTAGGGGGAGTCAGAGGTGGCTACACCTTC,CASSLGGVRGGYTF
TRBV27,TRBD2,once,TRBJ2-7,TGTGCCAGCAGGGCTAGCGGTCGGTCCTACGAGCAGTACTTC,CASRASGRSYEQYF
TRBV5-4,TRBD1,.,TRBJ2-1,TGTGCCAGCAGCCTCGGACAGGGTAATCACAATGAGCAGTTCTTC,CASSLGQGNHNEQFF
TRBV28,.,.,TRBJ1-2,TGTGCCAGCAGTCCCCGACAGTATGGCTACACCTTC,CASSPRQYGYTF
TRBV6-1,.,.,TRBJ1-2,TGTGCCAGCAGTGAAGATGGAGATCCCACGGGGTATGGCTACACCTTC,CASSEDGDPTGYGYTF
TRBV5-6,TRBD1,.,TRBJ1-5,TGTGCCAGCAGCCTCCTCGGACAGGTTAGCAATCAGCCCCAGCATTTT,CASSLLGQVSNQPQHF
TRBV18,TRBD1,.,TRBJ1-2,TGTGCCAGCTCACCCGGGACAGGGGGCGCCTCGGGCAACTATGGCTACACCTTC,CASSPGTGGASGNYGYTF
TRBV5-6,.,.,TRBJ1-3,TGTGCCAGCAGCAAACGGACAGTCTCTGGAAACACCATATATTTT,CASSKRTVSGNTIYF
TRBV5-1,.,.,TRBJ1-1,TGCGCCAGCAGCTTGCCCATGCCGGGAGTGAACACTGAAGCTTTCTTT,CASSLPMPGVNTEAFF
TRBV15,.,.,TRBJ1-5,TGTGCCACCAGCAGAGATCTGGCAGTTTATAGCAATCAGCCCCAGCATTTT,CATSRDLAVYSNQPQHF